Listed below are T cell receptor beta chains from one sample, sequenced in a study of T cells in Graves' hyperthyroidism and ophthalmopathy. In TCRdb, the multiplex PCR reads were re-called with MiXCR into one record per CDR3 protein. The data contain around 720,000 distinct CDR3 sequences, roughly a third of them singletons. Sequencing used blood. These receptors all come from a woman in her thirties or forties with Graves' hyperthyroidism. Each CDR3 is given with its conserved first and last residue. D genes are given only for firm matches. Clone size appears in some rows only: once, few, many, or a class for an expanded clone.

j_call clone_size d_call v_call cdr3_nt cdr3_aa
TRBJ2-5 once TRBD1 TRBV7-2 TGTGCCAGCAGTCCCGCGACAGGGGGCCAGCAAGAGACCCAGTACTTC CASSPATGGQQETQYF
TRBJ2-7 few - TRBV13 TGTGCCAGCAGCCAGTGGACGGTACGTTACGAGCAGTACTTC CASSQWTVRYEQYF
TRBJ2-7 - - TRBV19 TGTGCCAGTAGTCCGAGGGGCAGGGGGGTCTACGAGCAGTACTTC CASSPRGRGVYEQYF
TRBJ1-2 few TRBD1 TRBV12-3/TRBV12-4 TGTGCCAGCAGGACGGGACAGGGACCTTCTAACTATGGCTACACCTTC CASRTGQGPSNYGYTF
TRBJ1-2 many - TRBV10-3 TGTGCCATACCGGGACCGACTAACTATGGCTACACCTTC CAIPGPTNYGYTF
TRBJ1-5 - TRBD1 TRBV7-9 TGTGCCAGCAGTCCCAGGGGGGTTGACAATCAGCCCCAGCATTTT CASSPRGVDNQPQHF
TRBJ1-4 few TRBD1 TRBV5-1 TGCGCCAGCAGCCTGGCCGTAACCGGGACAGGGTACGAAAAACTGTTTTTT CASSLAVTGTGYEKLFF
TRBJ1-2 many - TRBV4-3 TGCGCCAGCAGCCATCATAATGGCTACACCTTC CASSHHNGYTF
TRBJ2-5 few - TRBV5-1 TGCGCCAGCACAGACCAGGGTCAAGAGACCCAGTACTTC CASTDQGQETQYF
TRBJ2-7 - - TRBV3-1 TGTGCCAGCAGTCTGACCTATACTCACGAGCAGTACTTC CASSLTYTHEQYF
TRBJ2-7 few TRBD1 TRBV9 TGTGCCAGCAGCGGGTCGGGACAGCCGGGCTACGAGCAGTACTTC CASSGSGQPGYEQYF
TRBJ2-5 many - TRBV5-5 TGTGCCAGCAGCTGGGGCCAAGAGACCCAGTACTTC CASSWGQETQYF
TRBJ2-7 - - TRBV28 TGTGCCAGCAGCCGACCGCCAGGGCCCTACGAGCAGTACTTC CASSRPPGPYEQYF
TRBJ1-1 - - TRBV25-1 TGTGCCAGCAGTTTTAAGGGACGGCCTAAGGAAGGGGCTTTCTTT CASSFKGRPKEGAFF
TRBJ2-1 - - TRBV29-1 TGCAGCGTTGACGGGACAACGAATGAGCAGTTCTTC CSVDGTTNEQFF
TRBJ1-1 - - TRBV7-2 TGTGCCAGCAGCTGGGAAAAGGGGCGATGGAGAACTGAAGCTTTCTTT CASSWEKGRWRTEAFF
TRBJ2-7 - - TRBV10-3 TGTGCCATCAGGTCAGATCGGCGCTACGAGCAGTACTTC CAIRSDRRYEQYF
TRBJ1-6 many TRBD1 TRBV7-8 TGTGCCAGCAGTAAAGACAGGGGGCCGTGGCGCTCACCCCTCCACTTT CASSKDRGPWRSPLHF
TRBJ2-7 many - TRBV19 TGTGCCAGTAAAGGGACCTCCTACGAGCAGTACTTC CASKGTSYEQYF
TRBJ2-7 many - TRBV7-9 TGTGCCAGCAGCTTAGGGGTAACTATGCCCTACGAGCAGTACTTC CASSLGVTMPYEQYF
TRBJ2-5 - TRBD1 TRBV24-1 TGTGCCACCAGTGAGACAGGGATGCAGACCCAGTACTTC CATSETGMQTQYF
TRBJ2-5 - TRBD2 TRBV7-2 TGTGCCAGCAGCTTACCGACTAGCGGGGGGGCGGAGACCCAGTACTTC CASSLPTSGGAETQYF
TRBJ1-3 few - TRBV12-3/TRBV12-4 TGTGCCAGCAGTACGGACTCTGGAAACACCATATATTTT CASSTDSGNTIYF
TRBJ1-1 - - TRBV5-1 TGTGCCAGCAGCTTAGCAGGGGATTTTACTGAAGCTTTCTTT CASSLAGDFTEAFF
TRBJ2-7 - TRBD2 TRBV20-1 TGCAGTGCAACGGGACTAGCGGGAGTAACCTACGAGCAGTACTTC CSATGLAGVTYEQYF
TRBJ2-5 - - TRBV6-4 TGTGCCAGCAGTGGTCCGGAGATGGGGGAGACCCAGTACTTC CASSGPEMGETQYF
TRBJ1-2 - TRBD1 TRBV7-2 TGTGCCAGCAGCCAAGTCTTGACAGGGAGCTATCGCGGCTACACCTTC CASSQVLTGSYRGYTF
TRBJ2-7 - - TRBV20-1 TGCAGTGCTTGGTTCACGCTCGGGATAGCCTACGAGCAGTACTTC CSAWFTLGIAYEQYF
TRBJ1-1 - TRBD1 TRBV28 TGTGCCAGCAGTATAGGACAGGGGCACACTGAAGCTTTCTTT CASSIGQGHTEAFF
TRBJ1-2 many TRBD1 TRBV7-2 TGTGCCAGCAGAAAGATACCGGACAGGGATGGCTACACCTTC CASRKIPDRDGYTF
TRBJ2-7 many TRBD2 TRBV7-2 TGTGCCAGCAGCTCTTCGGGGGGGAGCTCCTACGAGCAGTACTTC CASSSSGGSSYEQYF
TRBJ1-2 many - TRBV7-9 TGTGCCAGCACGGTTGTTGAGGGAGTCTATGGCTACACCTTC CASTVVEGVYGYTF
TRBJ2-5 - - TRBV9 TGTGCCAGCAGCGTAGCTTCGGGGCGAGAGACCCAGTACTTC CASSVASGRETQYF
TRBJ2-1 few - TRBV12-3/TRBV12-4 TGTGCCAGCAGTTTAGCCAATGAGCAGTTCTTC CASSLANEQFF
TRBJ2-7 - - TRBV10-3 TGTGCCATCAGGGAGTGGGACGAGGCATACGAGCAGTACTTC CAIREWDEAYEQYF
TRBJ2-2 - - TRBV4-3 TGCGCCAGCAGCCACGGAACAGATAACACCGGGGAGCTGTTTTTT CASSHGTDNTGELFF
TRBJ2-5 - - TRBV7-9 TGTGCCAGCAGCCGACGTGCTGGAGAACAAGAGACCCAGTACTTC CASSRRAGEQETQYF
TRBJ1-2 many - TRBV6-5 TGTGCCAGCAGTTACTCGCCAGTCGACTATGGCTACACCTTC CASSYSPVDYGYTF
TRBJ1-2 many - TRBV20-1 TGCAGTGCCAGGGGTGGGGGGAACTATGGCTACACCTTC CSARGGGNYGYTF
TRBJ1-2 many TRBD1 TRBV11-2 TGTGCCAGCAGCTTAGGACAGGGGGTTTATGGCTACACCTTC CASSLGQGVYGYTF
TRBJ1-2 few - TRBV19 TGTGCCAGTAGTATAGGGTACAGGGCCTCCGCTGTGGGCTACACCTTC CASSIGYRASAVGYTF
TRBJ1-1 - - TRBV7-9 TGTGCCAGCAGCCCAGCAGATGAAGCTTTCTTT CASSPADEAFF
TRBJ1-1 - - TRBV7-2 TGTGCCAGCAGCTTAGCGCGCGGGGTCACTGGAGCTTTCTTT CASSLARGVTGAFF
TRBJ1-5 - - TRBV2 TGCGCCAGCAGCCCCGTCCGGGCAGCTAGCAATCAGCCCCAGCATTTT CASSPVRAASNQPQHF
TRBJ1-2 - TRBD1 TRBV6-2/TRBV6-3 TGTGCCAGCAGTTACGGTCAGGGGGAAGGATATGGCTACACCTTC CASSYGQGEGYGYTF
TRBJ2-3 - - TRBV10-3 TGTGCCATCAGAGAGGGACCGGGACGTGGATACCTGGGAGATACGCAGTATTTT CAIREGPGRGYLGDTQYF
TRBJ2-2 few - TRBV12-3/TRBV12-4 TGTGCCAGCAGTTACCCAGGGAACCTGGGCACCGGGGAGCTGTTTTTT CASSYPGNLGTGELFF
TRBJ1-3 - - TRBV5-6 TGTGCCAGCAGCTCGGAAATAAGGACGGGGGACACCATATATTTT CASSSEIRTGDTIYF
TRBJ1-5 few - TRBV7-9 TGTGCCAGCAGCCCCACCGACGGAGGCAATCAGCCCCAGCATTTT CASSPTDGGNQPQHF